The T cell receptor (beta chain) under discussion was sequenced for a study of T cell responses to AZD1222 COVID-19 vaccine. V lost 4 bases, J lost 10 bases, and 16 bases lay in between. The length of the CDR3 is 14 residues. Germline assignment: CDR1 MNHEY and CDR2 SVGAGI. TCRdb's copy holds only in-frame clones and misses some; the assay was immunoSEQ multiplex PCR. The sample records 90,000 to 110,000 clones, 90% to 95% being singletons. Sequencing used peripheral blood, obtained on day 0 of AZD1222 vaccination. This sequence was found in an adult in good health. J is TRBJ1-4 and V is TRBV6-5, with a possible D match to TRBD1 (6 bases). The DNA of the CDR3 is TGTGCCAGCAGTTTACAGGGAGCCGGAGGAAAACTGTTTTTT. Protein product: CASSLQGAGGKLFF.